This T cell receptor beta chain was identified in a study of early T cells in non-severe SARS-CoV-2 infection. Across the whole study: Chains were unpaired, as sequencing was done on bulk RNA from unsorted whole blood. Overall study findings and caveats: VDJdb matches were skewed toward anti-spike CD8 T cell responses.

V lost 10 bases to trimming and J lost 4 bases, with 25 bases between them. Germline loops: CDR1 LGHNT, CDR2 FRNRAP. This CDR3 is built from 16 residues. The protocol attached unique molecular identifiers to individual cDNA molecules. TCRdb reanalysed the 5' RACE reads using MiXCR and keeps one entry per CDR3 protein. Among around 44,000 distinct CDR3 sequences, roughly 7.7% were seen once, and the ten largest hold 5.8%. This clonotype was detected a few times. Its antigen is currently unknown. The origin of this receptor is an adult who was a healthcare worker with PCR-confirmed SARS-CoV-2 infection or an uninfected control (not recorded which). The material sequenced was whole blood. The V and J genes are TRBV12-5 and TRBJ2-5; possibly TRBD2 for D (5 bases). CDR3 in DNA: TGTGCTACCCCTTCCACCCTAGCTCTCGTTCCAGAGACCCAGTACTTC. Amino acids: CATPSTLALVPETQYF.